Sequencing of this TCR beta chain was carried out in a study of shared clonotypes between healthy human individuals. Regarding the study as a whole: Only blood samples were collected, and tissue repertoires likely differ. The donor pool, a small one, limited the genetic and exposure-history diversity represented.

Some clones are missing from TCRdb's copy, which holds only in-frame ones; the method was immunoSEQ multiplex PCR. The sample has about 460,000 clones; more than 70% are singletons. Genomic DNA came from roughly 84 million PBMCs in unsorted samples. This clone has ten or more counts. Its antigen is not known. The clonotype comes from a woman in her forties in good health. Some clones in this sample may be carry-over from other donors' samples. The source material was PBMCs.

The CDR3 sequence is CASSLASDRPTEAFF. DNA of the CDR3: TGCGCCAGCAGCTTGGCCTCGGACAGGCCCACTGAAGCTTTCTTT. The chain combines TRBV5-1 with TRBJ1-1; the match to TRBD1 covers 7 bases. The trim removed 0 bases at V and 4 bases at J, leaving 6 bases unmatched. The CDR3 sequence is 15 residues long. Germline CDR1 is SGHRS and CDR2 is YFSETQ.